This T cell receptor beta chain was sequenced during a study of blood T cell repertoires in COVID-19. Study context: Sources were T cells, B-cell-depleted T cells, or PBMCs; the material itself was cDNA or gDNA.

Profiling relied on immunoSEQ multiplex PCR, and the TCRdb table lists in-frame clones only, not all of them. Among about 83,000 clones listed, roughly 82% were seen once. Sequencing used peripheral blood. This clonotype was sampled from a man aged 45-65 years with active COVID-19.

Here the CDR3 reads CASSLRLAGVTYEQYF. DNA of the CDR3: TGTGCCAGCAGCTTGCGACTAGCGGGAGTAACCTACGAGCAGTACTTC. The J gene is TRBJ2-7, the V gene TRBV11-1; 12 nucleotides line up with TRBD2. Germline CDR1 and CDR2: SGHAT and FQDESV (reference sequence). This CDR3 is 16 amino acids long. V lost 3 bases to trimming and J lost 2 bases; unmatched junction nucleotides: 5.